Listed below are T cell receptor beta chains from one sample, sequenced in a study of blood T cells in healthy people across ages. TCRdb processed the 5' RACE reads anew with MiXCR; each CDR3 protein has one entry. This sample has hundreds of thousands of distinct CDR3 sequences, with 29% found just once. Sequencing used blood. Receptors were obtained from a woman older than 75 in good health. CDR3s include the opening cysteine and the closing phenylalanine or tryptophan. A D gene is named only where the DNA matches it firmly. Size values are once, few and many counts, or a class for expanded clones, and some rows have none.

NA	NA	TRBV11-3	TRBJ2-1	TGTGCCAGCAGCTTAAACGGGGACAATGAGCAGTTCTTC	CASSLNGDNEQFF
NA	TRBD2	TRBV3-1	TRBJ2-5	TGTGTCAGCAGCCAAGGGGGACTAGCGGGGGAGACCCAGTACTTC	CVSSQGGLAGETQYF
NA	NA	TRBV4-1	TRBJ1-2	TGCGCCACTCGAAGGGACGTCGGTTCGGGCTACACCTTC	CATRRDVGSGYTF
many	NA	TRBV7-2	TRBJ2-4	TGTGCCAGCAGCAACAGTGGGGTGGACAAAAACATTCAGTACTTC	CASSNSGVDKNIQYF
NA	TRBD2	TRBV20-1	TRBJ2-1	TGCAGTGCCAGCTCTAGCGGACGATACAATGAGCAGTTCTTC	CSASSSGRYNEQFF
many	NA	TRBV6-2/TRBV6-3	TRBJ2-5	TGTGCCAGCCTAGGTCGGGAGACCCAGTACTTC	CASLGRETQYF
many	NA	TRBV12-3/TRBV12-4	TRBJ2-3	TGTGCCAGCAGTTTGTGGGATACGCAGTATTTT	CASSLWDTQYF
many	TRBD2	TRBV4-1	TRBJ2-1	TGCGCCAGCAGCCCCCGCCTCACGGCCGGAAAGCGGGGGACTAACAATGAGCAGTTCTTC	CASSPRLTAGKRGTNNEQFF
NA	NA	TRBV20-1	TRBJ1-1	TGCAGTGCTAGAGTGTCGGGGCGCAGGGAGACTGAAGCTTTCTTT	CSARVSGRRETEAFF
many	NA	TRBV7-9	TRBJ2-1	TGTGCCAGCAGCTTAATGAGGCCCAGGCAGCGGAGCTCCTACAATGAGCAGTTCTTC	CASSLMRPRQRSSYNEQFF
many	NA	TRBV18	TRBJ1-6	TGTGCCAGCTCACCCGAACAGGACAGACCCCTCCACTTT	CASSPEQDRPLHF
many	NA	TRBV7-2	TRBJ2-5	TGTGCCAGCAGCTTAGAGGTTTCGTCGACGAGGAAGACCCAGTACTTC	CASSLEVSSTRKTQYF
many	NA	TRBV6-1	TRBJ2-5	TGTGCCAGCAGTGAGGGCGGGTCTCAGACCCAGTACTTC	CASSEGGSQTQYF
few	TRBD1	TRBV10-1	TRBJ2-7	TGCGCCAGCAGGCTAGACAGGGGGCTCGACTACGAGCAGTACTTC	CASRLDRGLDYEQYF
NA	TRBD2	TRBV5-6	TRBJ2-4	TGTGCCAGCAGCGGGAGGGGACTGATAGCCAAAAACATTCAGTACTTC	CASSGRGLIAKNIQYF
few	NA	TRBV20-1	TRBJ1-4	TGCAGTGCTAGAGGGAAGGCACCTAATGAAAAACTGTTTTTT	CSARGKAPNEKLFF
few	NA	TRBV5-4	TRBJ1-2	TGTGCCAGCAGCTTGGGCAGTACTGTCTATGGCTACACCTTC	CASSLGSTVYGYTF
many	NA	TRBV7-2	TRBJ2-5	TGTGCCAGCAGCTTGACTAGGGACCAAGAGACCCAGTACTTC	CASSLTRDQETQYF
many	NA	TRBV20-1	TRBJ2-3	TGCAGTGCTAGGCCGCGGGTAAACACAGATACGCAGTATTTT	CSARPRVNTDTQYF
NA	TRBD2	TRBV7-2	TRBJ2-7	TGTGCCAGCAGCTTAGAACTAGCGGGCGGACCCTACGAGCAGTACTTC	CASSLELAGGPYEQYF
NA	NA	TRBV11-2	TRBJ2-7	TGTGCCAGCAGTCAGGGCGTCTTACCCAACAATGAGCAGTACTTC	CASSQGVLPNNEQYF
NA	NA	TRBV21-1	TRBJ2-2	TGTGCCAGCAACTCTAGCGGGGGAGCCGCGAACACCGGGGAGCTGTTTTTT	CASNSSGGAANTGELFF
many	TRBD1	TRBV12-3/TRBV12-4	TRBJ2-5	TGTGCCAGCAGTACAGAGACAGGGGGCCGGGAGACCCAGTACTTC	CASSTETGGRETQYF
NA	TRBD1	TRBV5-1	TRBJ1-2	TGCGCCAGCAGCGCAAACGACAGGGGGCCGAGCTATGGCTACACCTTC	CASSANDRGPSYGYTF
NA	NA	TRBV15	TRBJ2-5	TGTGCCACCAGCAGAGAGAGGGTTCGGAGCCAGAAAAAAGAGACCCAGTACTTC	CATSRERVRSQKKETQYF
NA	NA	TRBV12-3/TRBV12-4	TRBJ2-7	TGTGCCAGCAGTTCAGGGAGATCCTACGAGGAGTACTTC	CASSSGRSYEEYF
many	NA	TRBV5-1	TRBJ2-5	TGCGCCAGCAGCTTGGGGGTTAGCGATTCCCCACGGGAGACCCAGTACTTC	CASSLGVSDSPRETQYF
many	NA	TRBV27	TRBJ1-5	TGTGCCAGCAGTTTGAACCTCAATCAGCCCCAGCATTTT	CASSLNLNQPQHF
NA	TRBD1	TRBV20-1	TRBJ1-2	TGCAGTGCCGGGGGGACAGGATCTAACTATGGCTACACCTTC	CSAGGTGSNYGYTF
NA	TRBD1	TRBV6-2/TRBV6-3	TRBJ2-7	TGTGCCAGCAGTGCCTACAGGGGCCCCTACGAGCAGTACTTC	CASSAYRGPYEQYF
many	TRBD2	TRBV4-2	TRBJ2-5	TGTGCCAGCAGCCAAGGGACTAGCGGGCAAGAGACCCAGTACTTC	CASSQGTSGQETQYF
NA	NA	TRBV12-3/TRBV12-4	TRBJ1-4	TGTGCCAGCAGTTTTTCTATCATGGGCGGTAATGAAAAACTGTTTTTT	CASSFSIMGGNEKLFF
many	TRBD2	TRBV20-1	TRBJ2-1	TGCAGTGCTGGACAAGCGGGGGACAATGAGCAGTTCTTC	CSAGQAGDNEQFF
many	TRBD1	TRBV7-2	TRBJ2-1	TGTGCCAGCAGCTTAGTGTCTTATGGGACAGGGTTCTACAATGAGCAGTTCTTC	CASSLVSYGTGFYNEQFF
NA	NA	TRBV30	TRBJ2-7	TGTGCCTGGAGTGTAAGTGCCTTCCAGTACTTC	CAWSVSAFQYF
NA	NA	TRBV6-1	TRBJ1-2	TGTGCCAGCAGTGAACGCCTCTCCTGGGAAAGGAGCTATGGCTACACCTTC	CASSERLSWERSYGYTF
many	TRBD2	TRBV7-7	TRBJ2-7	TGTGCTAGCAGCCCCGGGACTAGCGGGGGGGCCGGGGAGCAGTACTTC	CASSPGTSGGAGEQYF